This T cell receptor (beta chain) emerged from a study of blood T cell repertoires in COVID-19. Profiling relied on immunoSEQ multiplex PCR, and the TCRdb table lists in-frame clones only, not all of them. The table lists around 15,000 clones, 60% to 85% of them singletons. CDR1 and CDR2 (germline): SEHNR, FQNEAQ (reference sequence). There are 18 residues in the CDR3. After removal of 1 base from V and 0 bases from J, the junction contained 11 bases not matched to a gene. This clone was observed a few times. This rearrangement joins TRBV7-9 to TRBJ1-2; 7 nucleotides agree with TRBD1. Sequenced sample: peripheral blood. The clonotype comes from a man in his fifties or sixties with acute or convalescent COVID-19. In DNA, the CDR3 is TGTGCCAGCAGCTTAGGGAGCAGGGGGGCGTCCTCTAACTATGGCTACACCTTC. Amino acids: CASSLGSRGASSNYGYTF. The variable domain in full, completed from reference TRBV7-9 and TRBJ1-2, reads DTGVSQNPRHKITKRGQNVTFRCDPISEHNRLYWYRQTLGQGPEFLTYFQNEAQLEKSRLLSDRFSAERPKGSFSTLEIQRTEQGDSAMYLCASSLGSRGASSNYGYTFGSGTRLTVV.